The text below deals with one T cell receptor (beta chain). Per the study methods: By means of reference gene primer amplification, nucleated cell counts were estimated. Method: immunoSEQ multiplex PCR; TCRdb's copy keeps in-frame clones and lacks some. The V and J calls and the clone size are those of that table, but D and trimming were determined from the DNA. The profile shows about 250,000 clones, around nine tenths of them singletons. CDR3 length: 16 residues. In germline, CDR1 is SGDLS, CDR2 YYNGEE. V gave up 3 bases and J gave up 2 bases; unmatched junction bases: 8. The sample is drawn from a study of blood T cell repertoires in COVID-19. Turning to the study itself: Specimens from acute and convalescent COVID-19 originated in the United States, Italy and Spain. PBMCs, B-cell-depleted T cells, or T cells provided the cDNA or gDNA that made up the material.

Sequenced input: peripheral blood. This chain connects TRBV9 to TRBJ2-1, with TRBD1 matching 7 bases. The TCR sequence derives from a woman aged 55-69 years who had recovered from COVID-19. This CDR3 reads CASSEGQAGTYNEQFF. CDR3 nucleotides: TGTGCCAGCAGCGAAGGACAGGCAGGGACCTACAATGAGCAGTTCTTC.